The 30 T cell receptor beta chains below come from one sample, sequenced in a study of T cells in Graves' hyperthyroidism and ophthalmopathy. There were TCR beta CDR3 regions amplified from RNA transcripts. HTBI primers were employed in a first-round RT-PCR of the TCR CDR3. TCRdb re-analysed the multiplex PCR reads in MiXCR, keeping a single row per CDR3 protein. The sample includes about 300,000 distinct CDR3 sequences, 13% of them seen just once. Sequencing was performed on blood. Receptor source: a woman under 40 with Graves' hyperthyroidism that later progressed to Graves' ophthalmopathy.

The rearrangement links TRBV6-9 to TRBJ2-4; D is ambiguous. With 3 bases removed from V and 0 bases from J, the gap between germline ends came to 12 bases. The germline V gene has CDR1 MNHGY and CDR2 SVAAGI. This CDR3 is 16 amino acids long. This chain's CDR3 is CASSYGRILAKNIQYF. CDR3 sequence (DNA): TGTGCCAGCAGTTACGGTCGGATCCTAGCCAAAAACATTCAGTACTTC.

This clonotype appeared many times. The V call is TRBV27, the J call TRBJ2-3; 9 bases map to TRBD2. CDR3 length equals 15 residues. Germline-derived CDR1 and CDR2 are MNHEY and SMNVEV (reference sequence). The junction had 3 bases not matched to a gene; V was cut back by 2 bases and J by 3 bases. The CDR3 DNA reads as TGTGCCAGCAGTTTAGCGCTAGCGGGAACAGATACGCAGTATTTT. Translation: CASSLALAGTDTQYF.

This chain links TRBV4-1 with TRBJ1-4, with TRBD1 identical over 8 bases. Germline CDR1 reads MGHRA; CDR2 reads YSYEKL. V was pared by 0 bases and J by 7 bases, with 7 bases of the junction left unmatched. This CDR3 comprises 16 residues. CDR3: CASSQDRGQGREKLFF. CDR3 in DNA: TGCGCCAGCAGCCAAGATCGAGGACAGGGTCGTGAAAAACTGTTTTTT.

This clonotype appeared many times. For the CDR3, the DNA is TGTGCCTGCGACACCCTGGGGCTGGGAGGGACCTATGGCTACACCTTC. Its translation is CACDTLGLGGTYGYTF. The V call is TRBV30, the J call TRBJ1-2, with D possibly TRBD1 on 5 matching bases. The V gene lost 6 bases and the J gene lost 4 bases, with 24 bases spanning the gap. In germline, CDR1 is GTSNPN, CDR2 SVGIG (reference sequence). This CDR3 has 16 residues.

The V call is TRBV4-2, the J call TRBJ2-7, with TRBD2 identical over 8 bases. CDR1 and CDR2 (germline): LGHNA, YNFKEQ. V was clipped by 4 bases and J by 0 bases; unmatched bases: 8. The CDR3 length is 16 residues. The CDR3 is CASSPAAGDSSYEQYF. CDR3 DNA sequence: TGTGCCAGCAGCCCTGCAGCGGGAGACTCCTCCTACGAGCAGTACTTC.

This clonotype came up many times. The chain couples TRBV7-9 to TRBJ1-1; D is unresolved. Trimming removed 4 bases from V and 6 bases from J, with 9 bases in between. This CDR3 spans 12 amino acids. Looked up from germline, CDR1 is SEHNR and CDR2 is FQNEAQ (reference sequence). CDR3 sequence reads: CASSSMEAEAFF. The CDR3 DNA is TGTGCCAGCAGCTCCATGGAGGCTGAAGCTTTCTTT.

This clonotype was seen repeatedly, ten times or more. The chain carries TRBV12-3 or TRBV12-4 and TRBJ1-1; TRBD1 is a possible D gene (5 bases). This CDR3 has 14 amino acids. The germline V and J ends were trimmed by 6 bases and 4 bases, with 15 bases remaining between them. The chain's CDR3 is CASSPGRRSTEAFF. For the CDR3, the DNA is TGTGCCAGCAGCCCGGGACGGAGGTCCACTGAAGCTTTCTTT.

This clonotype has ten or more counts. V usage is TRBV7-9 and J usage is TRBJ2-3, with 7 bases aligning to TRBD2. V lost 7 bases to trimming and J lost 5 bases; unmatched junction nucleotides: 6. This CDR3 region has 13 residues. CDR1 is SEHNR, CDR2 FQNEAQ, per germline (reference sequence). The CDR3 coding sequence is TGTGCCAGCAAGGCGGGAGTAATAGATACGCAGTATTTT. Amino acids: CASKAGVIDTQYF.

This clonotype was counted many times. The genes are TRBV7-8 and TRBJ1-1; 8 positions agree with TRBD1. The CDR3 contains 17 residues. In germline, CDR1 is SGHVS, CDR2 FQNEAQ. The trim removed 3 bases at V and 1 base at J, leaving 10 bases unmatched. CDR3 in DNA: TGTGCCAGCAGCTTGAACCGGGACAGGCCTAAGAACACTGAAGCTTTCTTT. It yields the protein CASSLNRDRPKNTEAFF.

The sample holds many counts of this clonotype. The rearrangement joins TRBV7-2 to TRBJ2-1; the match to TRBD1 covers 8 bases. The V and J ends lost 1 base and 1 base, in that order; junction bases with no gene match: 15. Germline V gene sequence: CDR1 SGHTA, CDR2 FQGNSA. The CDR3 loop spans 20 amino acids. Here the CDR3 reads CASSLGTLPGTGVSYNEQFF. The CDR3 region has the DNA TGTGCCAGCAGCTTAGGTACACTACCAGGGACAGGAGTATCCTACAATGAGCAGTTCTTC.

This clonotype was counted at least ten times. The chain joins TRBV19 to TRBJ2-7; D is possibly TRBD1 (6 bases). Germline loops: CDR1 LNHDA, CDR2 SQIVND (reference sequence). The CDR3 covers 13 residues. With 8 bases removed from V and 1 base from J, the gap between germline ends came to 12 bases. CDR3 DNA sequence: TGTGCCAGTGGGGGCAGGGAATCCTACGAGCAGTACTTC. This encodes CASGGRESYEQYF. The full variable domain, its missing parts supplied by reference TRBV19 and TRBJ2-7, is DGGITQSPKYLFRKEGQNVTLSCEQNLNHDAMYWYRQDPGQGLRLIYYSQIVNDFQKGDIAEGYSVSREKKESFPLTVTSAQKNPTAFYLCASGGRESYEQYFGPGTRLTVT.

This clonotype has a count of ten or more. V usage is TRBV9 and J usage is TRBJ2-5, with D hard to call. This CDR3 comprises 13 residues. V was shortened by 2 bases and J by 2 bases, with 7 bases between the two germline ends. Germline values: CDR1 SGDLS, CDR2 YYNGEE. This chain's CDR3 is CASSVGLQETQYF. CDR3 DNA sequence: TGTGCCAGCAGCGTGGGCCTGCAAGAGACCCAGTACTTC. Full variable domain (missing parts from reference TRBV9 and TRBJ2-5): DSGVTQTPKHLITATGQRVTLRCSPRSGDLSVYWYQQSLDQGLQFLIQYYNGEERAKGNILERFSAQQFPDLHSELNLSSLELGDSALYFCASSVGLQETQYFGPGTRLLVL.

This clonotype has at least ten counts. The chain joins TRBV27 to TRBJ2-7, with 9 bases that match TRBD1. This CDR3 comprises 13 residues. The J segment lost 4 bases and the V segment lost 5 bases, leaving 3 bases of the junction unmatched. The germline V gene has CDR1 MNHEY and CDR2 SMNVEV (reference sequence). This chain's CDR3 is CASSRDRVYEQYF. The CDR3 DNA sequence: TGTGCCAGCAGTCGGGACAGGGTGTACGAGCAGTACTTC.

This clonotype was seen a handful of times. The gene calls are TRBV7-9 and TRBJ2-5; tentatively, D is TRBD1 (6 bases). Germline CDR1 reads SEHNR; CDR2 reads FQNEAQ (reference sequence). This CDR3 has 14 amino acids. The V gene lost 1 base and the J gene lost 5 bases, with 11 bases spanning the gap. CDR3 in DNA: TGTGCCAGCAGCTTAGAATGGGGGCGCGAGACCCAGTACTTC. It is translated as CASSLEWGRETQYF. Together with reference TRBV7-9 and TRBJ2-5, the CDR3 gives the full variable domain: DTGVSQNPRHKITKRGQNVTFRCDPISEHNRLYWYRQTLGQGPEFLTYFQNEAQLEKSRLLSDRFSAERPKGSFSTLEIQRTEQGDSAMYLCASSLEWGRETQYFGPGTRLLVL.

This clonotype showed up many times. The genes are TRBV7-3 and TRBJ2-3, with 13 bases fitting TRBD2. The CDR3 covers 16 residues. After removal of 4 bases from V and 8 bases from J, the junction contained 9 bases not matched to a gene. CDR1 and CDR2 (germline): SGHTA, FQGTGA. The CDR3 DNA reads as TGTGCCAGCAGCTCCGGACTAGCGGGGGCCGTAGGTACGCAGTATTTT. Protein sequence: CASSSGLAGAVGTQYF. Based on the CDR3 plus reference TRBV7-3 and TRBJ2-3, the full variable domain is GAGVSQTPSNKVTEKGKYVELRCDPISGHTALYWYRQSLGQGPEFLIYFQGTGAADDSGLPNDRFFAVRPEGSVSTLKIQRTERGDSAVYLCASSSGLAGAVGTQYFGPGTRLTVL.

The table lists this clonotype with many counts. The chain is built from TRBV3-1 and TRBJ2-1; TRBD2 agrees at 10 bases. The V gene end was trimmed by 1 base and the J gene end by 6 bases; junction bases not matched to a gene: 6. Germline assignment: CDR1 LGHDT and CDR2 YNNKEL (reference sequence). The CDR3 consists of 16 residues. CDR3 amino acids: CASSQVNSGRSNEQFF. CDR3 coding DNA: TGTGCCAGCAGCCAAGTAAATAGCGGGAGGTCCAATGAGCAGTTCTTC.

V is TRBV6-1 and J is TRBJ1-2, with D possibly being TRBD1 (5 bases). The CDR3 is 12 amino acids. Germline CDR1 reads MNHNS; CDR2 reads SASEGT. V lost 5 bases and J 6 bases, leaving 10 bases between the germline ends. CDR3 in amino acids: CASSPGRDGYTF. CDR3 nucleotide sequence: TGTGCCAGCAGTCCCGGCAGGGATGGCTACACCTTC.

In its sample, this clonotype was seen many times. In DNA form, the CDR3 reads TGTGCCAGCAGTTCCCCAACACGGAACTATGGCTACACCTTC. Encoded protein: CASSSPTRNYGYTF. The genes are TRBV6-1 and TRBJ1-2, with D unclear. V was pared by 5 bases and J by 2 bases, with 12 bases between. CDR1 MNHNS and CDR2 SASEGT come from the germline V gene. The CDR3 runs 14 residues.

The gene calls are TRBV20-1 and TRBJ2-7; perhaps D is TRBD1 or TRBD2 (6 bases each). There are 16 residues in the CDR3. Trimming took 1 base from V and 4 from J, leaving 20 bases between them. CDR1 and CDR2 from the germline V gene are DFQATT and SNEGSKA (reference sequence). The CDR3 reads CSARGAQGTQTYEQYF. In nucleotides, the CDR3 is TGCAGTGCTAGAGGCGCTCAGGGGACTCAAACTTACGAGCAGTACTTC.

V usage is TRBV27 and J usage is TRBJ2-3; D might be TRBD2 (7 bases). V shed 8 bases and J shed 2 bases, with 11 bases lying between them. Germline assignment: CDR1 MNHEY and CDR2 SMNVEV (reference sequence). The CDR3 covers 13 residues. CDR3 region: CASGEGDTDTQYF. The CDR3 coding sequence is TGTGCCAGCGGGGAGGGGGACACAGATACGCAGTATTTT.

At least ten counts were recorded for this clonotype. V is TRBV7-9 and J is TRBJ2-7; D may be TRBD1 (6 bases). Per the germline V gene, CDR1 is SEHNR and CDR2 is FQNEAQ (reference sequence). This CDR3 has 14 residues. Deletions cut 5 bases from V and 3 bases from J, with 14 bases between. CDR3 loop: CASSGTLSYYEQYF. CDR3 coding DNA: TGTGCCAGCAGCGGGACACTCTCTTACTACGAGCAGTACTTC.

The chain is built from TRBV28 and TRBJ2-5; 9 bases map to TRBD1. Germline V gives CDR1 MDHEN, CDR2 SYDVKM. J was trimmed by 4 bases and V by 5 bases; bases with no gene match: 11. The CDR3 sequence is 16 residues long. The CDR3 nucleotides read TGTGCCAGCAGTGATCCGGGACAGGGAGAGGTAGAGACCCAGTACTTC. It is translated as CASSDPGQGEVETQYF.

There are many counts of this clonotype. The genes are TRBV28 and TRBJ1-5; no clear D. Looked up from germline, CDR1 is MDHEN and CDR2 is SYDVKM. This CDR3 region has 15 residues. V lost 5 bases to trimming and J lost 4 bases, with 15 bases between them. CDR3 residues: CASSPDAGGNQPQHF. DNA of the CDR3: TGTGCCAGCAGTCCCGACGCCGGAGGGAATCAGCCCCAGCATTTT.

This chain uses TRBV11-2 with TRBJ2-5, with TRBD2 identical over 7 bases. The CDR3 has 16 amino acids. Germline assignment: CDR1 SGHAT and CDR2 FQNNGV. The V gene end was trimmed by 3 bases and the J gene end by 1 base; junction bases not matched to a gene: 8. CDR3 nucleotides: TGTGCCAGCAGCTTTATATCGGGAGGCATCCAAGAGACCCAGTACTTC. Translated: CASSFISGGIQETQYF. The variable domain in full, with the rest retrieved from reference TRBV11-2 and TRBJ2-5, is EAGVAQSPRYKIIEKRQSVAFWCNPISGHATLYWYQQILGQGPKLLIQFQNNGVVDDSQLPKDRFSAERLKGVDSTLKIQPAKLEDSAVYLCASSFISGGIQETQYFGPGTRLLVL.

The rearrangement links TRBV3-1 to TRBJ1-5; no reliable D call. Germline CDR1 reads LGHDT; CDR2 reads YNNKEL (reference sequence). V was trimmed by 4 bases and J by 7 bases, leaving 8 bases between them. This CDR3 has 12 amino acids. The CDR3 coding sequence is TGTGCCAGCAGCCCAGGCTCCCAGCCCCAGCATTTT. Residues: CASSPGSQPQHF.

This clonotype has ten or more counts. The chain recombines TRBV19 with TRBJ1-1; TRBD1 might be the D (6 bases). CDR3 length: 13 residues. The V end lost 4 bases, the J end lost 1 base, and 7 bases lay between the germline ends. CDR1 is LNHDA, CDR2 SQIVND, per germline (reference sequence). This CDR3 reads CASSKQGNTEAFF. In DNA, the CDR3 is TGTGCCAGTAGTAAACAGGGGAACACTGAAGCTTTCTTT.

This clonotype was observed at least ten times. The chain uses TRBV2 and TRBJ2-2; 8 positions agree with TRBD2. Germline CDR1 is SNHLY and CDR2 is FYNNEI. The CDR3 covers 15 residues. The V segment lost 3 bases and the J segment 5 bases; nucleotides outside the gene matches: 5. CDR3 bases: TGTGCCAGCAGTGATCTGGCGGGAGGTACCGGGGAGCTGTTTTTT. Amino acids: CASSDLAGGTGELFF.

This clonotype was picked up many times. V is TRBV7-2 and J is TRBJ2-7; 8 bases line up with TRBD2. The CDR3 consists of 14 residues. V lost 2 bases to trimming and J lost 4 bases; unmatched junction nucleotides: 4. Germline V gene lookup returns CDR1 SGHTA and CDR2 FQGNSA. The chain's CDR3 is CASSLSGSLYEQYF. The CDR3 DNA is TGTGCCAGCAGCTTAAGCGGGAGTCTTTACGAGCAGTACTTC. Using reference TRBV7-2 and TRBJ2-7 for the parts outside the CDR3, the full variable domain is GAGVSQSPSNKVTEKGKDVELRCDPISGHTALYWYRQSLGQGLEFLIYFQGNSAPDKSGLPSDRFSAERTGGSVSTLTIQRTQQEDSAVYLCASSLSGSLYEQYFGPGTRLTVT.

This clonotype was seen many times. The chain links TRBV10-3 to TRBJ1-1, with D uncertain. Trimming left V 10 bases short and J 1 base short, with 16 bases between. This CDR3 has 14 amino acids. Germline loops: CDR1 ENHRY, CDR2 SYGVKD. Written as DNA, the CDR3 is TGTGCCACCGAAGCGGCAGCGACGAACACTGAAGCTTTCTTT. Translated, it gives CATEAAATNTEAFF.

This clonotype was seen at least ten times. V is TRBV20-1 and J is TRBJ2-7, with D possibly matching TRBD2 (5 bases). V lost 6 bases to trimming and J lost 10 bases, with 28 bases between them. The CDR3 runs 15 residues. CDR1 is DFQATT and CDR2 is SNEGSKA in the germline V gene (reference sequence). In nucleotides, the CDR3 is TGCAGTGCCCTACCGACTACGAGCACTAATACGGGACAGTACTTC. Translated: CSALPTTSTNTGQYF.